This T cell receptor (beta chain) came from a study of cytomegalovirus exposure and HLA in healthy donors. Study-wide points: A few chains tied to CMV proved CMV antigen-specific in vitro.

The donors were members of the validation cohort, which comprised around 110 subjects and was separate from the first cohort of around 700 subjects. To note about this clone: Its antigen is not identified.

The length of the CDR3 is 15 residues. Germline-derived CDR1 and CDR2 are MNHEY and SVGAGI. The V end was cut by 5 bases, the J end by 0 bases, with 14 bases between. TCRdb's table, derived via immunoSEQ multiplex PCR, lists solely in-frame clones and lacks some. The sample lists roughly 300,000 clones; roughly 90% were seen once. Sequencing used PBMCs. The chain uses TRBV6-5 and TRBJ2-7; TRBD2 might be the D (5 bases). This receptor was identified in a woman under 30 in good health and CMV-seronegative. The CDR3 region is CASSPGSPHSYEQYF. The CDR3 DNA reads TGTGCCAGCAGTCCTGGGAGTCCTCACTCCTACGAGCAGTACTTC.